Listed here is a single T cell receptor beta chain. This specimen belongs to a study of blood T cell repertoires in COVID-19. At the level of the study: The United States, Italy and Spain supplied acute and convalescent COVID-19 samples. In each case, the material was cDNA or gDNA derived from T cells, B-cell-depleted T cells, or PBMCs.

Data came from immunoSEQ multiplex PCR; TCRdb stores just in-frame clones and leaves some out. This sample has some 200,000 clones, with about 87% found just once. The study recruited people aged roughly 18 to 95 years across approximately 25 US areas. Two negative PCRs, clearance, or symptom resolution were required of recovered Cohort 3 donors. Sequenced material: PBMCs or T cells enriched from blood (not recorded which). The sequence was obtained from a woman in her 30s who had recovered from COVID-19.

CDR3 DNA sequence: TGCGCCAGCAGCCCGACTACCCAAAGGACTGAAGCTTTCTTT. This sequence encodes CASSPTTQRTEAFF. The chain recombines TRBV4-1 with TRBJ1-1, with unresolved D. The CDR3 covers 14 residues. The ends were cut back, 4 bases at V and 5 bases at J, with 14 bases in the middle. CDR1 and CDR2 (germline): MGHRA, YSYEKL.